The 15 T cell receptor beta chains in this list originate from one sample, sequenced in a study of cytomegalovirus exposure and HLA in healthy donors (dated by TCRdb to about 2017). The library was generated by the immunoSEQ multiplex PCR assay. For the multiplex PCR, a mixture combining 60 forward primers for TCR Vbeta segments and 13 reverse primers for TCR Jbeta segments was used. TCRdb re-hosts the immuneACCESS table, in-frame sequences only. Its copies lack some clones; in the studies checked, an unresolved V gene accounts for under half of them, and the cause for the rest is not known. This sample comprises fewer than 130,000 clones, more than 60% of them detected only once. Around 5.1% of the sample is taken by the ten largest. Sequencing was done on a sample of PBMCs. The source is a female donor in good health and CMV-seropositive.

The V call is TRBV5-1, the J call TRBJ2-5, with a weak D call TRBD2 (5 bases). Germline V CDR1 and CDR2: SGHRS, YFSETQ. Trimming took off 4 bases at V and 1 base at J, with 17 bases between the two ends. The CDR3 spans 16 residues. The CDR3, as DNA: TGCGCCAGCAGCCCCCTGGGAGCGTTGCGCCAAGAGACCCAGTACTTC. Its translation: CASSPLGALRQETQYF. The full variable domain, with the rest looked up from reference TRBV5-1 and TRBJ2-5, is KAGVTQTPRYLIKTRGQQVTLSCSPISGHRSVSWYQQTPGQGLQFLFEYFSETQRNKGNFPGRFSGRQFSNSRSEMNVSTLELGDSALYLCASSPLGALRQETQYFGPGTRLLVL.

This clone was observed a single time. The chain combines TRBV27 with TRBJ2-3; TRBD2 matches at 15 bases. The CDR3 runs 16 residues. Trimming cost V 7 bases and J 3 bases; bases outside gene matches: 5. Germline lookup yields CDR1 MNHEY and CDR2 SMNVEV (reference sequence). The CDR3 DNA sequence: TGTGCCAGCAAAGGACTAGCGGGGGGGCTAACAGATACGCAGTATTTT. This encodes CASKGLAGGLTDTQYF.

The chain joins TRBV20-1 to TRBJ1-2; D uncertain. This CDR3 is built from 11 residues. V lost 6 bases to trimming and J lost 6 bases, with 11 bases between them. Per germline, CDR1 DFQATT and CDR2 SNEGSKA (reference sequence). The CDR3, as DNA: TGCAGTGCGGAGGGCTCGCATGGCTACACCTTC. Translated: CSAEGSHGYTF.

This clone was observed a handful of times. The chain employs TRBV6-1 and TRBJ2-7; no clear D gene. V gave up 9 bases and J gave up 0 bases, with 18 bases separating them. The germline V gene has CDR1 MNHNS and CDR2 SASEGT. The CDR3 has 15 amino acids. The CDR3 coding sequence is TGTGCCAGTTTGCGCGGAGACTCCAGCTCCTACGAGCAGTACTTC. Its translation: CASLRGDSSSYEQYF.

V gene TRBV7-6 combines with J gene TRBJ2-2; the match to TRBD1 covers 10 bases. The CDR3 extends over 14 amino acids. Unmatched junction bases numbered 3, after V lost 5 bases and J lost 6 bases. Per the germline V gene, CDR1 is SGHVS and CDR2 is FNYEAQ. The CDR3 spells CASSIGQGAGELFF. The CDR3 DNA reads as TGTGCCAGCAGCATAGGACAGGGGGCCGGGGAGCTGTTTTTT.

This chain connects TRBV30 to TRBJ2-3; 12 positions match TRBD2. This CDR3 is 17 amino acids long. Germline V CDR1 and CDR2: GTSNPN, SVGIG (reference sequence). The trim removed 1 base at V and 2 bases at J, leaving 7 bases unmatched. The CDR3 coding sequence is TGTGCCTGGAGTGAAGCCCGACTAGCGGGAGCCACAGATACGCAGTATTTT. It specifies CAWSEARLAGATDTQYF.

The count of this clone is one. The rearrangement links TRBV2 to TRBJ2-5; D might be TRBD2 (5 bases). Germline CDR1 is SNHLY and CDR2 is FYNNEI. Trimming took 6 bases from V and 5 from J, leaving 13 bases between them. This CDR3 has 13 amino acids. The CDR3 region is CASSRRGLETQYF. The CDR3 DNA follows: TGTGCCAGCAGCCGGAGAGGGCTTGAGACCCAGTACTTC.

The rearrangement links TRBV19 to TRBJ1-2, with TRBD1 matching over 12 bases. Germline values: CDR1 LNHDA, CDR2 SQIVND (reference sequence). This CDR3 has 17 residues. The junction had 7 bases not matched to a gene; V was cut back by 4 bases and J by 1 base. The DNA of the CDR3 is TGTGCCAGTAGTAACCCGGGACAGGGGGCTCTTAACTATGGCTACACCTTC. Translated, it gives CASSNPGQGALNYGYTF.

The chain employs TRBV7-2 and TRBJ1-6, with a possible D match to TRBD1 (6 bases). Germline CDR1 is SGHTA and CDR2 is FQGNSA. This CDR3 is 16 amino acids long. Trimming took off 6 bases at V and 4 bases at J, with 16 bases between the two ends. CDR3 loop: CASRATRQDYNSPLHF. CDR3 coding DNA: TGTGCCAGCAGGGCAACTCGACAGGATTATAATTCACCCCTCCACTTT.

The genes are TRBV18 and TRBJ1-4; D possibly corresponds to TRBD1 (5 bases). CDR3 length: 16 residues. With 2 bases removed from V and 4 bases from J, the gap between germline ends came to 14 bases. CDR1 KGHSH and CDR2 LQKENI come from the germline V gene. This CDR3 is CASSPTTMGGNEKLFF. The CDR3 DNA reads as TGTGCCAGCTCACCAACCACTATGGGGGGTAATGAAAAACTGTTTTTT.

This clone was recorded once. V gene TRBV10-3 combines with J gene TRBJ1-2; possibly TRBD1 for D (5 bases). V was clipped by 4 bases and J by 6 bases, with 12 bases between them. Germline V gene data show CDR1 as ENHRY and CDR2 as SYGVKD. This CDR3 region has 13 residues. CDR3 region: CAISVKGPDGYTF. In DNA form, the CDR3 reads TGTGCCATCAGTGTGAAGGGGCCAGATGGCTACACCTTC.

The chain combines TRBV28 with TRBJ1-1; D call uncertain. Germline V CDR1 and CDR2: MDHEN, SYDVKM. Trimming stripped 7 bases from V and 11 bases from J, with 14 bases between. The CDR3 contains 11 residues. CDR3 region: CASIQMGAAFF. CDR3 sequence (DNA): TGTGCCAGCATTCAAATGGGCGCGGCTTTCTTT.

The chain carries TRBV5-4 and TRBJ2-7; 9 bases map to TRBD1. From germline, CDR1 is SGHNT and CDR2 YYREEE (reference sequence). The V segment lost 4 bases and the J segment 2 bases; nucleotides outside the gene matches: 4. The CDR3 is 14 residues long. The DNA for the CDR3 is TGTGCCAGCAGCCGGTGGGACAGGGCCTACGAGCAGTACTTC. Protein product: CASSRWDRAYEQYF.

The rearrangement links TRBV15 to TRBJ2-1, with 9 bases that match TRBD1. The CDR3 is made up of 17 amino acids. V dropped 1 base and J dropped 6; count of bases not matched to a gene: 10. CDR1 and CDR2 (germline): LNHNV, YYDKDF (reference sequence). DNA of the CDR3: TGTGCCACCAGCAGAGTCCGTTGGGGACAGGGAGTCAATGAGCAGTTCTTC. This encodes CATSRVRWGQGVNEQFF. Full variable domain (outside the CDR3, taken from reference TRBV15 and TRBJ2-1): DAMVIQNPRYQVTQFGKPVTLSCSQTLNHNVMYWYQQKSSQAPKLLFHYYDKDFNNEADTPDNFQSRRPNTSFCFLDIRSPGLGDTAMYLCATSRVRWGQGVNEQFFGPGTRLTVL.

The gene calls are TRBV4-1 and TRBJ2-7; D gene uncertain. The CDR3 extends over 15 amino acids. CDR1 MGHRA and CDR2 YSYEKL come from the germline V gene. The V and J ends lost 4 bases and 3 bases respectively, with 16 bases between them. CDR3 protein: CASSLSAENIYEQYF. The CDR3 DNA reads TGCGCCAGCAGCCTTTCGGCGGAGAATATCTACGAGCAGTACTTC.